The T cell receptor (beta chain) under discussion was sequenced for a study of beta chain features in type 1 diabetes. Every isolated RNA sample was fully reverse transcribed, so sequencing captured expressed TCRB transcripts. Sequencing was performed with immunoSEQ multiplex PCR; in TCRdb, only in-frame clones are kept and a portion is missing. The repertoire holds 300,000 to 350,000 clones, with approximately 8.2% as singletons. Once sorted, every population was more than 98% pure. The CDR3 consists of 18 residues. V trimming: 5 bases; J trimming: 0 bases; junction bases outside the gene matches: 8. CDR1 MNHEY and CDR2 SMNVEV come from the germline V gene (reference sequence). As for this clone: No antigen is known for it.

Study-wide findings and caveats: It was not settled here whether HLA type affects TCRB rearrangement.

The gene calls are TRBV27 and TRBJ2-7; 15 nucleotides match TRBD2. Sequences were obtained from central memory CD4+ T cells from blood. The TCR sequence derives from a woman aged 18-29 years in good health. CDR3 bases: TGTGCCAGCAGTGGAGGAGGACTAGCGGGAGGGCGCTCCTACGAGCAGTACTTC. It codes for CASSGGGLAGGRSYEQYF.